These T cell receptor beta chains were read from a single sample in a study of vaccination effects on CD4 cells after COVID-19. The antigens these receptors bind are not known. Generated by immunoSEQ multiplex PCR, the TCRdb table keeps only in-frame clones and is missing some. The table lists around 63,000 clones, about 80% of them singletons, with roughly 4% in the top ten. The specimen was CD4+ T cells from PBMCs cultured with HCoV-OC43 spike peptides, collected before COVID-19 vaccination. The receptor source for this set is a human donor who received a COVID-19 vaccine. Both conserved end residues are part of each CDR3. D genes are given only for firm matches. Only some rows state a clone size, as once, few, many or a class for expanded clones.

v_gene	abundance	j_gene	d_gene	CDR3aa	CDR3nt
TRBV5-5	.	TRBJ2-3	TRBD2	CASSWGLAGGTADTQYF	TGTGCCAGCAGCTGGGGACTAGCGGGGGGGACAGCAGATACGCAGTATTTT
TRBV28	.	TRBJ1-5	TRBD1	CASSLKGAGNQPQHF	TGTGCCAGCAGTTTAAAGGGGGCTGGCAATCAGCCCCAGCATTTT
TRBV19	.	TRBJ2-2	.	CASSPILSGAGELFF	TGTGCCAGTAGTCCCATTTTATCAGGGGCCGGGGAGCTGTTTTTT
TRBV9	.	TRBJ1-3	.	CASSVTLGDTGNTIYF	TGTGCCAGCAGCGTAACCCTGGGGGACACTGGAAACACCATATATTTT
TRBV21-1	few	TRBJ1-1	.	CASSQKAQAPKGTEAFF	TGTGCCAGCAGCCAAAAGGCGCAGGCCCCCAAAGGCACTGAAGCTTTCTTT
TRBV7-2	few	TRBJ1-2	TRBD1	CASSRTGGDGYTF	TGTGCCAGCAGCCGGACAGGGGGCGATGGCTACACCTTC
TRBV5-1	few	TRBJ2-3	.	CASSLDSGSITDTQYF	TGCGCCAGCAGCTTGGATTCAGGGTCTATTACAGATACGCAGTATTTT
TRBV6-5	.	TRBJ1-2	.	CASSYTGNYGYTF	TGTGCCAGCAGTTACACAGGGAACTATGGCTACACCTTC
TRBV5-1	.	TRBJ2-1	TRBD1	CASSLEVTGANEQFF	TGCGCCAGCAGCTTGGAGGTGACAGGGGCCAATGAGCAGTTCTTC
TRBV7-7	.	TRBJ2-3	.	CASSLGPADTQYF	TGTGCCAGCAGCTTAGGGCCAGCAGATACGCAGTATTTT
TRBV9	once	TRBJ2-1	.	CASSAYRMRSYNEQFF	TGTGCCAGCAGCGCTTACAGGATGCGCTCCTACAATGAGCAGTTCTTC
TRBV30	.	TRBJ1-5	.	CAVTSRGLGQPQHF	TGTGCCGTCACGAGTAGGGGGTTGGGTCAGCCCCAGCATTTT
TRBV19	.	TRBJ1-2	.	CATLDRNYGYTF	TGTGCCACCCTGGACCGAAACTATGGCTACACCTTC
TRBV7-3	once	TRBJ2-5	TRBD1	CASSLRQGETQYF	TGTGCCAGCAGCTTAAGACAGGGAGAGACCCAGTACTTC
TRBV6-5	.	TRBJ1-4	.	CASRRDGATNEKLFF	TGTGCCAGCAGAAGGGACGGTGCAACTAATGAAAAACTGTTTTTT
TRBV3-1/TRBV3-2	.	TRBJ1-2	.	CASSQVFSGRYGYTF	TGTGCCAGCAGCCAAGTTTTTTCAGGGAGATATGGCTACACCTTC
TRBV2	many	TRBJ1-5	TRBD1	CASRQGASQPQHF	TGTGCCAGCAGACAGGGGGCGAGTCAGCCCCAGCATTTT
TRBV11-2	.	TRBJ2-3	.	CASSHTDTQYF	TGTGCCAGCAGCCACACAGATACGCAGTATTTT
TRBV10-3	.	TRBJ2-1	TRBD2	CAISVSASGGLPRFNEQFF	TGTGCCATCAGTGTTTCGGCTAGCGGGGGGTTGCCCCGTTTCAATGAGCAGTTCTTC
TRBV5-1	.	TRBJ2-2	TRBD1	CASTGTVSANTGELFF	TGCGCCAGCACCGGGACAGTCTCCGCGAACACCGGGGAGCTGTTTTTT
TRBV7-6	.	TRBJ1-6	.	CASSLAGNNSPLHF	TGTGCCAGCAGCTTAGCAGGGAATAATTCACCCCTCCACTTT
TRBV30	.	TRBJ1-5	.	CAWSLQAGPQHF	TGTGCCTGGAGTTTACAGGCGGGGCCCCAGCATTTT
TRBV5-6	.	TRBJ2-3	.	CASRSKRGADTQYF	TGTGCCAGCAGGTCCAAACGAGGGGCGGATACGCAGTATTTT
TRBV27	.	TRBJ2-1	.	CASSSLTGREQFF	TGTGCCAGCAGTTCACTCACAGGGAGAGAGCAGTTCTTC
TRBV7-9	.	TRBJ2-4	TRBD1	CASSPLGQGSTKNIQYF	TGTGCCAGCAGCCCCCTGGGACAGGGTAGTACCAAAAACATTCAGTACTTC
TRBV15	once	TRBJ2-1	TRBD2	CATSRDTAGGGGEQFF	TGTGCCACCAGCAGAGACACAGCGGGGGGCGGAGGTGAGCAGTTCTTC
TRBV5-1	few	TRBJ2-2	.	CASSLVATGELFF	TGCGCCAGCAGCTTGGTGGCCACCGGGGAGCTGTTTTTT
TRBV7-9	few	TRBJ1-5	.	CASSPGWQYSNQPQHF	TGTGCCAGCAGCCCTGGGTGGCAGTATAGCAATCAGCCCCAGCATTTT
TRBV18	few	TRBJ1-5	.	CASSPEGPYSNQPQHF	TGTGCCAGCTCACCAGAGGGCCCCTATAGCAATCAGCCCCAGCATTTT
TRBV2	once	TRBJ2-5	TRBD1	CASSGQGKQETQYF	TGTGCCAGCAGCGGACAGGGGAAGCAAGAGACCCAGTACTTC
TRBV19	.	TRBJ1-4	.	CASNPRGSNEKLFF	TGTGCCAGTAATCCACGGGGTAGTAATGAAAAACTGTTTTTT
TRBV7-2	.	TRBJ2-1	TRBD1	CASSVWTGGIGEQFF	TGTGCCAGCAGCGTATGGACAGGGGGTATCGGGGAGCAGTTCTTC
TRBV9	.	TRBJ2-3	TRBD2	CASSAGTSGGAGTDTQYF	TGTGCCAGCAGCGCGGGGACTAGCGGGGGGGCGGGCACAGATACGCAGTATTTT
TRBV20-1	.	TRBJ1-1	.	CSATNREAFF	TGCAGTGCGACAAACCGCGAAGCTTTCTTT
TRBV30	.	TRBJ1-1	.	CAWSDSKAFF	TGTGCCTGGAGTGACTCAAAGGCTTTCTTT
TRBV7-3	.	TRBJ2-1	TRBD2	CASSPAGGEQFF	TGTGCCAGCAGCCCCGCGGGGGGTGAGCAGTTCTTC
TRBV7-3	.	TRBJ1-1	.	CASSSANTEAFF	TGTGCCAGCAGCTCAGCGAACACTGAAGCTTTCTTT
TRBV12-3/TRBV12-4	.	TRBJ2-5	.	CASSQGRETQYF	TGTGCCAGCAGCCAGGGGAGGGAGACCCAGTACTTC
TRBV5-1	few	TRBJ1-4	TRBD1	CASSGDSFATNEKLFF	TGCGCCAGCAGCGGGGACAGCTTTGCAACTAATGAAAAACTGTTTTTT
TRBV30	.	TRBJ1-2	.	CAWSQGKGGYTF	TGTGCCTGGAGCCAGGGGAAGGGTGGCTACACCTTC
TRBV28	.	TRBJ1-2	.	CASSLGGQIIYGYTF	TGTGCCAGCAGTTTAGGAGGCCAGATCATCTATGGCTACACCTTC
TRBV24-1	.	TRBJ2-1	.	CAIGGRGSNEQFF	TGTGCCATCGGAGGGCGAGGGTCCAATGAGCAGTTCTTC
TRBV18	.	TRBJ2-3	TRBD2	CASSQSITSEGMDTQYF	TGTGCCAGCTCACAAAGCATTACTAGCGAGGGTATGGATACGCAGTATTTT
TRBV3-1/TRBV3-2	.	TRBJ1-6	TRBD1	CAGHRGCSPLHF	TGTGCCGGACACAGGGGGTGTTCACCCCTCCACTTT
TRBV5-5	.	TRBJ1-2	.	CASSLRDSGRHYGYTF	TGTGCCAGCAGCCTACGAGATTCGGGACGGCACTATGGCTACACCTTC
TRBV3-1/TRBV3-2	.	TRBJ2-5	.	CASKRQGWLETQYF	TGTGCCAGCAAGAGGCAGGGGTGGTTGGAGACCCAGTACTTC
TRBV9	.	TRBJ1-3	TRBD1	CASSRQGQGSGNTIYF	TGTGCCAGCAGCCGCCAGGGACAGGGCTCTGGAAACACCATATATTTT
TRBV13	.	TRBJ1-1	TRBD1	CASRPRGRDTEAFF	TGTGCCAGCAGGCCCAGGGGGCGCGACACTGAAGCTTTCTTT
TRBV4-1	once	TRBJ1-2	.	CASSPEQRRANYGYTF	TGCGCCAGCAGCCCGGAACAGCGACGAGCTAACTATGGCTACACCTTC
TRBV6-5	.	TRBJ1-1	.	CASRRDRTATEAFF	TGTGCCAGCAGGCGAGATCGGACAGCCACTGAAGCTTTCTTT
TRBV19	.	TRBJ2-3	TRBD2	CASSSRTSGGKDTQYF	TGTGCCAGTAGTTCCCGGACTAGCGGGGGTAAGGATACGCAGTATTTT